Presented here are 8 T cell receptor beta chains from one specimen sequenced in a study of cytomegalovirus exposure and HLA in healthy donors. PCR was performed using 60 Vbeta and 13 Jbeta primers. Profiled with immunoSEQ multiplex PCR; TCRdb holds only in-frame clones, not every one. The repertoire holds about 170,000 clones, with around 73% as singletons. Sequencing was done on a sample of PBMCs. Receptor source: a woman aged 18-29 years in good health and CMV-seropositive.

The V and J genes are TRBV14 and TRBJ1-5; TRBD1 might be the D (6 bases). The V and J ends lost 3 bases and 6 bases respectively, with 18 bases between them. Per germline, CDR1 SGHDN and CDR2 FVKESK. This CDR3 comprises 16 residues. CDR3 in amino acids: CASSQVAGAAPQPQHF. Written as DNA, the CDR3 is TGTGCCAGCAGCCAGGTTGCGGGGGCGGCTCCTCAGCCCCAGCATTTT.

The rearrangement uses TRBV5-4 and TRBJ1-4; TRBD1 matches at 9 bases. The V and J ends lost 2 bases and 7 bases, in that order; junction bases with no gene match: 6. The CDR3 totals 15 residues. The V gene's germline CDR1 is SGHNT and CDR2 YYREEE (reference sequence). The CDR3 region has the DNA TGTGCCAGCAGCTTCCCGGGACAGGGCGGTGAAAAACTGTTTTTT. This sequence encodes CASSFPGQGGEKLFF.

J is TRBJ1-1 and V is TRBV28, with 8 bases matching TRBD1. V dropped 6 bases and J dropped 1; count of bases not matched to a gene: 7. The germline V gene encodes CDR1 MDHEN and CDR2 SYDVKM. The CDR3 contains 15 residues. CDR3 sequence: CASSYTGGTNTEAFF. CDR3 DNA sequence: TGTGCCAGCAGCTACACAGGGGGGACGAACACTGAAGCTTTCTTT.

The table lists this clone with a few counts. The rearrangement uses TRBV28 and TRBJ2-3, with D maybe TRBD1 (6 bases). The CDR3 has 16 amino acids. CDR1 and CDR2 from the germline V gene are MDHEN and SYDVKM. V was shortened by 3 bases and J by 5 bases, with 18 bases between the two germline ends. The CDR3 DNA reads TGTGCCAGCAGTTTTTCCGGCTACAGGGCTAAAGATACGCAGTATTTT. Residues: CASSFSGYRAKDTQYF.

Regarding this clone: The same CDR3 also results from other DNA sequences found in this sample. The chain couples TRBV5-1 to TRBJ2-7; no clear D gene. Trimming stripped 0 bases from V and 3 bases from J, with 7 bases between. The CDR3 consists of 13 residues. From germline, CDR1 is SGHRS and CDR2 YFSETQ. CDR3 in amino acids: CASSLDSGYEQYF. The CDR3 bases are TGCGCCAGCAGCTTGGATTCAGGCTACGAGCAGTACTTC.

The chain has TRBV9 and TRBJ2-1; 7 nucleotides match TRBD2. The trim removed 0 bases at V and 8 bases at J, leaving 14 bases unmatched. This CDR3 is built from 17 residues. Germline loops: CDR1 SGDLS, CDR2 YYNGEE. CDR3: CASSVGTIGGGSDEQFF. The DNA for the CDR3 is TGTGCCAGCAGCGTAGGGACCATAGGCGGGGGTTCAGATGAGCAGTTCTTC.

This clone was recorded a few times. V usage is TRBV7-2 and J usage is TRBJ1-2; D is possibly TRBD1 (6 bases). The CDR3 runs 14 residues. Trimming took 2 bases from V and 4 from J, leaving 11 bases between them. Germline-derived CDR1 and CDR2 are SGHTA and FQGNSA. The CDR3 sequence is CASSLPGQSYGYTF. In DNA, the CDR3 is TGTGCCAGCAGCTTACCCGGACAGAGCTATGGCTACACCTTC.

The genes are TRBV9 and TRBJ1-1, with TRBD1 identical over 10 bases. Looked up from germline, CDR1 is SGDLS and CDR2 is YYNGEE. The CDR3 covers 13 residues. Germline trimming cut 3 bases from V and 7 bases from J; bases unmatched to any gene: 3. The CDR3 region has the DNA TGTGCCAGCAGCGCGGGACAGGGGAGTGAAGCTTTCTTT. This codes for CASSAGQGSEAFF.